The 21 T cell receptor beta chains below come from one sample, sequenced in a study of T cell responses to AZD1222 COVID-19 vaccine. Assay: immunoSEQ multiplex PCR; the TCRdb copy retains only in-frame clones and omits some. Of 110,000 to 150,000 clones listed, about 92% were seen once; the top ten hold 2.5% to 4%. The input for sequencing was peripheral blood, taken on day 0 of AZD1222 vaccination. Receptors were obtained from an adult in good health.

The chain employs TRBV10-3 and TRBJ1-5; 7 nucleotides match TRBD1. V lost 10 bases and J lost 1; bases outside the gene matches: 4. Germline values: CDR1 ENHRY, CDR2 SYGVKD. The CDR3 spans 13 residues. The CDR3 is CATGTESNQPQHF. Here the CDR3 DNA reads TGTGCCACCGGGACAGAGAGCAATCAGCCCCAGCATTTT.

The genes are TRBV5-4 and TRBJ1-3; possible D gene TRBD1, 6 bases. The length of the CDR3 is 15 residues. V gave up 5 bases and J gave up 0 bases, with 12 bases separating them. Germline V gene sequence: CDR1 SGHNT, CDR2 YYREEE (reference sequence). Here the CDR3 reads CASRRQENSGNTIYF. CDR3 nucleotide sequence: TGTGCCAGCAGGAGACAGGAGAACTCTGGAAACACCATATATTTT.

V and J are TRBV5-1 and TRBJ1-2, with D possibly matching TRBD1 (6 bases). V lost 4 bases to trimming and J lost 3 bases, with 13 bases between them. CDR1 and CDR2 (germline): SGHRS, YFSETQ. There are 14 residues in the CDR3. The chain's CDR3 is CASSQDGGDYGYTF. The CDR3 region has the DNA TGCGCCAGCAGCCAGGATGGGGGCGACTATGGCTACACCTTC.

The rearrangement joins TRBV19 to TRBJ1-2; unclear D gene. V was pared by 5 bases and J by 0 bases, with 10 bases between. The CDR3 is 14 residues long. CDR1 and CDR2 from the germline V gene are LNHDA and SQIVND (reference sequence). The CDR3 here is CASSVGDPNYGYTF. The CDR3 DNA reads as TGTGCCAGTAGTGTAGGCGATCCTAACTATGGCTACACCTTC. The full variable domain, its missing parts supplied by reference TRBV19 and TRBJ1-2, is DGGITQSPKYLFRKEGQNVTLSCEQNLNHDAMYWYRQDPGQGLRLIYYSQIVNDFQKGDIAEGYSVSREKKESFPLTVTSAQKNPTAFYLCASSVGDPNYGYTFGSGTRLTVV.

The chain employs TRBV2 and TRBJ2-5, with TRBD1 as a possible D gene (5 bases). Germline CDR1 and CDR2: SNHLY and FYNNEI. V shed 6 bases and J shed 5 bases, with 19 bases lying between them. There are 15 residues in the CDR3. The CDR3 spells CASSADKLPHETQYF. CDR3 bases: TGTGCCAGCAGCGCGGACAAGCTACCACATGAGACCCAGTACTTC.

The chain couples TRBV6-4 to TRBJ1-2; D is perhaps TRBD1 (5 bases). The CDR3 runs 13 residues. V lost 7 bases and J 2 bases, leaving 11 bases between the germline ends. Per germline, CDR1 MRHNA and CDR2 SNTAGT. CDR3 in amino acids: CASKRGSNYGYTF. Written as DNA, the CDR3 is TGTGCCAGCAAGAGGGGATCAAACTATGGCTACACCTTC.

The chain employs TRBV19 and TRBJ1-1, with 8 bases identical to TRBD1. Germline loops: CDR1 LNHDA, CDR2 SQIVND (reference sequence). This CDR3 comprises 16 residues. V lost 7 bases and J lost 1; bases outside the gene matches: 11. The CDR3 sequence: CASNDRGVGRNTEAFF. Here the CDR3 DNA reads TGTGCCAGTAATGACAGGGGAGTGGGGAGGAACACTGAAGCTTTCTTT. Drawing the rest from reference TRBV19 and TRBJ1-1, the complete variable domain is DGGITQSPKYLFRKEGQNVTLSCEQNLNHDAMYWYRQDPGQGLRLIYYSQIVNDFQKGDIAEGYSVSREKKESFPLTVTSAQKNPTAFYLCASNDRGVGRNTEAFFGQGTRLTVV.

This clone was counted a few times. The sample holds other DNA sequences that translate to the same CDR3. The rearrangement links TRBV27 to TRBJ1-6, with D uncertain. Germline lookup yields CDR1 MNHEY and CDR2 SMNVEV (reference sequence). V was clipped by 5 bases and J by 6 bases, with 5 bases between them. The CDR3 has 12 residues. The chain's CDR3 is CASSPINSPLHF. Written as DNA, the CDR3 is TGTGCCAGCAGTCCCATTAATTCACCCCTCCACTTT.

In this sample, this clone turned up once. The V call is TRBV7-9, the J call TRBJ2-3, with TRBD2 identical over 9 bases. The CDR3 covers 15 residues. V was clipped by 5 bases and J by 5 bases; unmatched bases: 8. In germline, CDR1 is SEHNR, CDR2 FQNEAQ (reference sequence). CDR3 protein: CASSQRGLAIDTQYF. Here the CDR3 DNA reads TGTGCCAGCAGCCAAAGGGGACTAGCAATAGATACGCAGTATTTT.

This sequence joins TRBV6-4 and TRBJ1-1; D is unclear. In germline, CDR1 is MRHNA, CDR2 SNTAGT. The CDR3 extends over 13 amino acids. The germline V and J ends were trimmed by 3 bases and 4 bases, with 9 bases remaining between them. The CDR3 spells CASSEAAATEAFF. CDR3 sequence (DNA): TGTGCCAGCAGTGAAGCAGCAGCCACTGAAGCTTTCTTT.

The rearrangement links TRBV6-5 to TRBJ2-4; D ambiguous. This CDR3 comprises 14 residues. The germline CDR1 and CDR2 sequences are MNHEY and SVGAGI. The V end was cut by 4 bases, the J end by 7 bases, with 14 bases between. CDR3 region: CASSSRKSLNIQYF. As DNA, the CDR3 is TGTGCCAGCAGTTCCCGTAAGAGTCTGAACATTCAGTACTTC.

The chain joins TRBV5-1 to TRBJ2-6, with D uncertain. V was pared by 0 bases and J by 4 bases, with 2 bases between. CDR3 length equals 13 residues. Germline CDR1 SGHRS, CDR2 YFSETQ. For the CDR3, the DNA is TGCGCCAGCAGCTTGGTAGGGGCCAACGTCCTGACTTTC. Amino acid sequence: CASSLVGANVLTF. Full variable domain (remainder filled in from reference TRBV5-1 and TRBJ2-6): KAGVTQTPRYLIKTRGQQVTLSCSPISGHRSVSWYQQTPGQGLQFLFEYFSETQRNKGNFPGRFSGRQFSNSRSEMNVSTLELGDSALYLCASSLVGANVLTFGAGSRLTVL.

The rearrangement links TRBV4-3 to TRBJ1-1, with D tentatively TRBD1 (5 bases). V shed 6 bases and J shed 4 bases, with 15 bases lying between them. This CDR3 has 14 amino acids. Germline loops: CDR1 LGHNA, CDR2 YSLEER. The CDR3 region has the DNA TGCGCCAGCAGTAATCCGGGGGACGGCACTGAAGCTTTCTTT. Its translation is CASSNPGDGTEAFF.

The chain employs TRBV28 and TRBJ1-1, with TRBD1 as a possible D gene (5 bases). The germline V gene has CDR1 MDHEN and CDR2 SYDVKM. V was pared by 6 bases and J by 1 base, with 12 bases between. This CDR3 has 14 residues. The CDR3 sequence is CASSRRTGNTEAFF. CDR3 DNA: TGTGCCAGCAGCCGCAGAACAGGGAACACTGAAGCTTTCTTT.

CDR3: CSVVRTSNEQFF. For the CDR3, the DNA is TGCAGCGTTGTCCGAACTAGCAATGAGCAGTTCTTC. V and J are TRBV29-1 and TRBJ2-1; D is possibly TRBD2 (5 bases). V shed 4 bases and J shed 6 bases, with 10 bases lying between them. The CDR3 loop spans 12 amino acids. CDR1 is SQVTM and CDR2 is ANQGSEA in the germline V gene.

The V gene is TRBV25-1, the J gene TRBJ1-1; D gene uncertain. The V end was cut by 7 bases, the J end by 11 bases, with 14 bases between. Germline V lookup: CDR1 MGHDK, CDR2 SYGVNS. The CDR3 spans 11 residues. The DNA of the CDR3 is TGTGCCAGCAAGGCGAGCAGGAGGGCTTTCTTT. Its protein product is CASKASRRAFF. Together with reference TRBV25-1 and TRBJ1-1, the CDR3 gives the full variable domain: EADIYQTPRYLVIGTGKKITLECSQTMGHDKMYWYQQDPGMELHLIHYSYGVNSTEKGDLSSESTVSRIRTEHFPLTLESARPSHTSQYLCASKASRRAFFGQGTRLTVV.

V is TRBV20-1 and J is TRBJ2-1; TRBD2 matches at 10 bases. CDR3 length: 15 residues. The germline CDR1 and CDR2 sequences are DFQATT and SNEGSKA (reference sequence). After removal of 6 bases from V and 8 bases from J, the junction contained 13 bases not matched to a gene. CDR3 amino acids: CSASSGRPHGDEQFF. The CDR3 region has the DNA TGCAGTGCCAGTAGCGGGAGGCCCCATGGCGATGAGCAGTTCTTC.

This rearrangement joins TRBV25-1 to TRBJ1-6; no clear D. The germline gives CDR1 MGHDK, CDR2 SYGVNS. Between the trimmed V and J ends, which lost 3 bases and 2 bases, there was a span of 5 bases. This CDR3 is built from 14 residues. The CDR3, as DNA: TGTGCCAGCAGTGAGGGAACCTATAATTCACCCCTCCACTTT. Its protein is CASSEGTYNSPLHF.

The rearrangement joins TRBV27 to TRBJ1-2; TRBD1 aligns across 7 bases. Trimming at V came to 6 bases and at J to 8 bases, leaving 6 bases not matched to a gene. Germline V CDR1 and CDR2: MNHEY, SMNVEV (reference sequence). CDR3 length: 12 residues. The CDR3 region has the DNA TGTGCCAGCAGGTCCAGGGGGGGAGGCTACACCTTC. Translating it yields CASRSRGGGYTF.

The chain links TRBV29-1 to TRBJ1-2; D remains unclear. The V gene lost 3 bases and the J gene lost 0 bases, with 8 bases spanning the gap. The germline V gene has CDR1 SQVTM and CDR2 ANQGSEA. The CDR3 extends over 13 amino acids. The CDR3, as DNA: TGCAGCGTTGATTCCCCAGCTAACTATGGCTACACCTTC. Translated, it gives CSVDSPANYGYTF.

This chain connects TRBV10-3 to TRBJ1-2, with unresolved D. The CDR3 is 10 residues long. In germline, CDR1 is ENHRY, CDR2 SYGVKD. Between the trimmed V and J ends, which lost 10 bases and 7 bases, there was a span of 10 bases. CDR3 sequence: CATMESGYTF. The DNA of the CDR3 is TGTGCCACCATGGAGAGTGGCTACACCTTC.